The 11 T cell receptor beta chains below were found in one sample sequenced in a study of OX40 agonist ivuxolimab in advanced cancers. Library method: the immunoSEQ multiplex PCR assay. Drawn from immuneACCESS, this table holds only the in-frame rearrangements with V and J called that TCRdb kept. Clones are partly lost; checked studies trace under half to an unresolved V gene and leave the rest unexplained. Here the sample has around 56,000 clones; roughly 86% occur a single time. Together, the top ten hold 0.85% to 1.4% of the sample. The sample was CD4+ or CD8+ T cells sorted from blood, taken in a trial of the OX40 agonist ivuxolimab. These receptor sequences come from an adult with an advanced solid tumor such as melanoma, head and neck, liver or kidney cancer.

The chain has TRBV4-1 and TRBJ1-2; 7 bases line up with TRBD1. The CDR3 length is 15 residues. Trimming at V came to 1 base and at J to 5 bases, leaving 7 bases not matched to a gene. The germline CDR1 and CDR2 sequences are MGHRA and YSYEKL. CDR3 amino acids: CASSQVTDRNYGYTF. CDR3 sequence (DNA): TGCGCCAGCAGCCAAGTTACGGACAGGAATTATGGCTACACCTTC.

CDR3 DNA sequence: TGTGCCAGCAGCCCCGGGCGGTTTGGGGCCAACGTCCTGACTTTC. It codes for CASSPGRFGANVLTF. This chain uses TRBV7-2 with TRBJ2-6; unclear D gene. The germline CDR1 and CDR2 sequences are SGHTA and FQGNSA. V was cut by 5 bases and J by 3 bases, with 11 bases left in between. The CDR3 runs to 15 residues.

A few counts support this clone. J is TRBJ2-3 and V is TRBV5-6; TRBD2 aligns across 9 bases. The CDR3 is made up of 15 amino acids. CDR1 and CDR2 (germline): SGHDT, YYEEEE. The J segment lost 3 bases and the V segment lost 0 bases, leaving 2 bases of the junction unmatched. CDR3 residues: CASSLGAGGTDTQYF. Here the CDR3 DNA reads TGTGCCAGCAGCTTGGGGGCGGGAGGGACAGATACGCAGTATTTT.

This sequence joins TRBV4-1 and TRBJ1-1; 11 nucleotides match TRBD1. Per germline, CDR1 MGHRA and CDR2 YSYEKL. The CDR3 contains 18 residues. The J segment lost 2 bases and the V segment lost 2 bases, leaving 10 bases of the junction unmatched. CDR3 nucleotides: TGCGCCAGCAGCCAAACCCCCGGGACAGGGGGAATTAACACTGAAGCTTTCTTT. Translating gives CASSQTPGTGGINTEAFF.

V usage is TRBV30 and J usage is TRBJ2-7; 9 bases align to TRBD2. The CDR3 extends over 16 amino acids. Trimming cost V 0 bases and J 4 bases; bases outside gene matches: 10. The germline V gene has CDR1 GTSNPN and CDR2 SVGIG (reference sequence). The CDR3 loop is CAWSVRGSGRIYEQYF. The CDR3, as DNA: TGTGCCTGGAGTGTACGTGGTAGCGGGAGAATTTACGAGCAGTACTTC.

Only a few counts were recorded for this clone. The CDR3 reads CAGRTPMNTEAFF. CDR3 in DNA: TGTGCCGGAAGGACACCTATGAACACTGAAGCTTTCTTT. The chain joins TRBV6-1 to TRBJ1-1; TRBD1 is a possible D gene (5 bases). Germline CDR1 and CDR2: MNHNS and SASEGT. The CDR3 extends over 13 amino acids. The ends were cut back, 11 bases at V and 0 bases at J, with 13 bases in the middle.

CDR3 nucleotide sequence: TGTGCCAGTAGTATGGTCGCGAGGGAAGTTATCACTGAAGCTTTCTTT. Translating gives CASSMVAREVITEAFF. The chain employs TRBV19 and TRBJ1-1; D remains ambiguous. Between the trimmed V and J ends, which lost 3 bases and 4 bases, there was a span of 18 bases. From germline, CDR1 is LNHDA and CDR2 SQIVND (reference sequence). The CDR3 runs to 16 residues. Complete variable domain (other parts from reference TRBV19 and TRBJ1-1): DGGITQSPKYLFRKEGQNVTLSCEQNLNHDAMYWYRQDPGQGLRLIYYSQIVNDFQKGDIAEGYSVSREKKESFPLTVTSAQKNPTAFYLCASSMVAREVITEAFFGQGTRLTVV.

This rearrangement joins TRBV30 to TRBJ1-2, with 8 bases lining up with TRBD1. CDR1 is GTSNPN and CDR2 is SVGIG in the germline V gene (reference sequence). V shed 7 bases, J shed 1 base, and the junction held 2 bases outside the gene matches. The CDR3 loop spans 12 amino acids. The CDR3 DNA reads TGTGCCTTTGGACAGGGTAACTATGGCTACACCTTC. It encodes CAFGQGNYGYTF.

In this sample, this clone turned up a few times. V is TRBV9 and J is TRBJ2-7; TRBD1 agrees at 8 bases. Trimming took 0 bases from V and 4 from J; bases not matched to a gene: 9. There are 16 residues in the CDR3. The germline V gene encodes CDR1 SGDLS and CDR2 YYNGEE. The CDR3, as DNA: TGTGCCAGCAGCGTAGGGACAGGGAGGCAGGGGTACGAGCAGTACTTC. This gives the protein CASSVGTGRQGYEQYF.

In nucleotides, the CDR3 is TGTGCCAGCAGCCCTGGGGCGGGCAATCAGCCCCAGCATTTT. Its translation is CASSPGAGNQPQHF. V usage is TRBV7-9 and J usage is TRBJ1-5; TRBD1 might be the D (5 bases). This CDR3 spans 14 amino acids. V gave up 5 bases and J gave up 2 bases, with 10 bases separating them. Germline V CDR1 and CDR2: SEHNR, FQNEAQ (reference sequence).

The V and J genes are TRBV29-1 and TRBJ2-5, with 7 bases matching TRBD2. CDR3 length: 12 residues. Losses at the gene ends were 6 bases for V and 7 bases for J; bases not matched to a gene: 8. Per the germline V gene, CDR1 is SQVTM and CDR2 is ANQGSEA. The CDR3 reads CSVAAPGGTQYF. The CDR3 coding sequence is TGCAGCGTAGCCGCACCGGGAGGGACCCAGTACTTC.